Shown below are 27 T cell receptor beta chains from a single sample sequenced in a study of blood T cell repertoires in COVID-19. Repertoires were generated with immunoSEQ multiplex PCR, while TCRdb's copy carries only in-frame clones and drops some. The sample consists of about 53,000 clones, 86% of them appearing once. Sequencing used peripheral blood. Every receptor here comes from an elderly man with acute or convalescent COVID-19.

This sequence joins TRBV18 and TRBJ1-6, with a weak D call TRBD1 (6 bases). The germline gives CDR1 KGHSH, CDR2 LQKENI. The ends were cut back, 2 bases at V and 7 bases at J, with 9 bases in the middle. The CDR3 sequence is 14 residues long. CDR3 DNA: TGTGCCAGCTCACCAGGACAGCAAAATTCACCCCTCCACTTT. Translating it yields CASSPGQQNSPLHF.

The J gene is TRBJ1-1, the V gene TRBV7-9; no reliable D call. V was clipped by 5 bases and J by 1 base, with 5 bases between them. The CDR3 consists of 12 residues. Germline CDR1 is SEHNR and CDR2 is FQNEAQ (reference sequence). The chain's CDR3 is CASSPTNTEAFF. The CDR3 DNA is TGTGCCAGCAGCCCTACGAACACTGAAGCTTTCTTT.

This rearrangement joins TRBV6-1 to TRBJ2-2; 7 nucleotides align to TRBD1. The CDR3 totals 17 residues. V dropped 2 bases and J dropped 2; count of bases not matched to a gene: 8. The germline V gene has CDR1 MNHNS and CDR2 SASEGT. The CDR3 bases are TGTGCCAGCAGTGAATTCGGGCAGGGGGTCAACACCGGGGAGCTGTTTTTT. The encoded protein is CASSEFGQGVNTGELFF.

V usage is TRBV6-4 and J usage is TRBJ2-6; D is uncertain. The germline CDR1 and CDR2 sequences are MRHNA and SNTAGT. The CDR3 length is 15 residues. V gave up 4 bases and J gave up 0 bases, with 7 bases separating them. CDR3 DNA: TGTGCCAGCAGTGTTACATACTCTGGGGCCAACGTCCTGACTTTC. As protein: CASSVTYSGANVLTF.

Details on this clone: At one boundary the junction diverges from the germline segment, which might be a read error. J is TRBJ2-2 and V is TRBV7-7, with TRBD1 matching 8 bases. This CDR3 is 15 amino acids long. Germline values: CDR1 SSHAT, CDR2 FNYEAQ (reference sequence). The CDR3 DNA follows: TGTGCTAGCACCCCCGGGACAGGGAACACCGGGGAGCTGTTTTTT. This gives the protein CASTPGTGNTGELFF.

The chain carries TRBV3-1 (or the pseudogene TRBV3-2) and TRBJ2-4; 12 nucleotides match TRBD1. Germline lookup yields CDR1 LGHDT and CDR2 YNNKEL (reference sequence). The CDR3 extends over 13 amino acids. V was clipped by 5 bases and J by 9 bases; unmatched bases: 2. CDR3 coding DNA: TGTGCCAGCAGCGGGGACAGGGGGCGCATTCAGTACTTC. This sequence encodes CASSGDRGRIQYF.

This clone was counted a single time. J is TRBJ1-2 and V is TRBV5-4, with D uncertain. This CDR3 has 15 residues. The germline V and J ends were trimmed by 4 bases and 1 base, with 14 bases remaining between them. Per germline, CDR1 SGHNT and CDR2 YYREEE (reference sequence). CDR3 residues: CASSIGTASNYGYTF. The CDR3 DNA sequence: TGTGCCAGCAGCATTGGAACAGCCAGTAACTATGGCTACACCTTC.

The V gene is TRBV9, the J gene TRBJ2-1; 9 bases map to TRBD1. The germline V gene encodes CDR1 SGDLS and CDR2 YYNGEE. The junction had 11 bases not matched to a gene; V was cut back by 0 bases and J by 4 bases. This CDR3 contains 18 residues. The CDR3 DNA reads TGTGCCAGCAGCGTAGTGGGGACAGGGAGGGGGTTTTACAATGAGCAGTTCTTC. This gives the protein CASSVVGTGRGFYNEQFF.

The CDR3 spells CASHGVLAGGSTDTQYF. The CDR3 region has the DNA TGCGCCAGCCATGGTGTACTAGCGGGGGGATCCACAGATACGCAGTATTTT. This chain connects TRBV5-1 to TRBJ2-3, with 12 bases aligning to TRBD2. The CDR3 is 17 amino acids. The V and J ends lost 7 bases and 2 bases, in that order; junction bases with no gene match: 11. Germline assignment: CDR1 SGHRS and CDR2 YFSETQ.

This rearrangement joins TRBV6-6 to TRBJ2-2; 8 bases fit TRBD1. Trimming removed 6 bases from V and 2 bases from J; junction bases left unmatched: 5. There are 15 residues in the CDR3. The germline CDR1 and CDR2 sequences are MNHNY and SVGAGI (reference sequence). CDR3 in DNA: TGTGCCAGCAGCCGCGACAGGGGTAACACCGGGGAGCTGTTTTTT. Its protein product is CASSRDRGNTGELFF.

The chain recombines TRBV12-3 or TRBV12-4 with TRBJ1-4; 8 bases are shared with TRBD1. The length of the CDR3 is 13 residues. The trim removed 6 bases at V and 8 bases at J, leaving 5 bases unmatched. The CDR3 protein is CASRQGVGEKLFF. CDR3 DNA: TGTGCCAGCAGACAGGGGGTAGGGGAAAAACTGTTTTTT.

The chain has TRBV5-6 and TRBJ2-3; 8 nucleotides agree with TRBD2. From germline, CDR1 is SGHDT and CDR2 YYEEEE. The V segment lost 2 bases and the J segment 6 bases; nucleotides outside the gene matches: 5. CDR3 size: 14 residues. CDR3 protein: CASSLGLASDTQYF. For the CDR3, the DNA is TGTGCCAGCAGCTTAGGACTAGCCAGTGATACGCAGTATTTT.

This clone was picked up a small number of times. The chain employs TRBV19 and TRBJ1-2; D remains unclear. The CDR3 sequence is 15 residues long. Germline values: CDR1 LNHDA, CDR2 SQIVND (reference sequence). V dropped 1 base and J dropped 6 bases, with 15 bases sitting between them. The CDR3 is CASSIVGKARDGYTF. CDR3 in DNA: TGTGCCAGTAGTATAGTTGGAAAGGCTCGGGATGGCTACACCTTC.

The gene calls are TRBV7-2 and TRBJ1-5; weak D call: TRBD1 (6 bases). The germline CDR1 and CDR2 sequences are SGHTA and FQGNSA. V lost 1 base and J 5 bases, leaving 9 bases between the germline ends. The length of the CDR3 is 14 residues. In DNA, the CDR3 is TGTGCCAGCAGCTTAGAGTCAGGGGATCAGCCCCAGCATTTT. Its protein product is CASSLESGDQPQHF.

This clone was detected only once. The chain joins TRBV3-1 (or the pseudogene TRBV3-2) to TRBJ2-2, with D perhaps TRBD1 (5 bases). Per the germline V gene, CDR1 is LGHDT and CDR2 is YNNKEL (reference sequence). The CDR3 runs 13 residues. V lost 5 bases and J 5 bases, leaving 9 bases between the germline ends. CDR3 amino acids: CASSSRQTGELFF. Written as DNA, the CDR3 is TGTGCCAGCAGCTCCCGACAGACCGGGGAGCTGTTTTTT.

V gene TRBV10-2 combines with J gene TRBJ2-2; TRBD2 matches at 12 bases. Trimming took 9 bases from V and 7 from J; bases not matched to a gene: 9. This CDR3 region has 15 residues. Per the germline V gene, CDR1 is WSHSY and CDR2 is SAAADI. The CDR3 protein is CASRLAGAHGGELFF. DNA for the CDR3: TGCGCCAGTCGACTAGCGGGGGCTCACGGCGGGGAGCTGTTTTTT.

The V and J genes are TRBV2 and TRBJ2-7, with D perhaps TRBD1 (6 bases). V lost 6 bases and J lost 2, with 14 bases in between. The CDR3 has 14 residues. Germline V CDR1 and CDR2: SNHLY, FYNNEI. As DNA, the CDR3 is TGTGCCAGCAGCGGACAGTATGGAGCCTACGAGCAGTACTTC. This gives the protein CASSGQYGAYEQYF.

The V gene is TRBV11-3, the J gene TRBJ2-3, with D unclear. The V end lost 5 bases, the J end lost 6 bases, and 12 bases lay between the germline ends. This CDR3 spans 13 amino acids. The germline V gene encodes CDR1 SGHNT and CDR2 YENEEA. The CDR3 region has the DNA TGTGCCAGCAGCATCCGCCTCGGGGATACGCAGTATTTT. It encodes CASSIRLGDTQYF.

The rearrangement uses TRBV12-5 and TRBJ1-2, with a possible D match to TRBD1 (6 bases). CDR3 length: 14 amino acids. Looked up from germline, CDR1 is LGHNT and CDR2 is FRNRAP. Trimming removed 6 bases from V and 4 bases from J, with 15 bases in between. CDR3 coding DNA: TGTGCTAGTGGCCGGACAAGGGGGTTCTATGGCTACACCTTC. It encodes CASGRTRGFYGYTF.

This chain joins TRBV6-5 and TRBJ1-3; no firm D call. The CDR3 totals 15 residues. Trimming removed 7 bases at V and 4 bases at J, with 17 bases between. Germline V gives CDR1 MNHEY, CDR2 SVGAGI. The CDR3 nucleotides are TGTGCCAGCATGTCACAGTGGGCTACGGGAAACACCATATATTTT. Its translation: CASMSQWATGNTIYF.

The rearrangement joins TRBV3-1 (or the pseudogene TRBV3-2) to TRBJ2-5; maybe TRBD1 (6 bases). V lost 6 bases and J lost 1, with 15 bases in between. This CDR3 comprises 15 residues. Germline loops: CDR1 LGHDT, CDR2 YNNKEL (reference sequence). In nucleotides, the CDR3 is TGTGCCAGCAGACCCCAGGGGCTTCCCCAAGAGACCCAGTACTTC. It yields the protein CASRPQGLPQETQYF.

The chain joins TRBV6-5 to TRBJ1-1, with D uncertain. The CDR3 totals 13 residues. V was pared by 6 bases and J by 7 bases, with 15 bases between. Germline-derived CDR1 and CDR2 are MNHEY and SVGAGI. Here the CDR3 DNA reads TGTGCCAGCAGGTCCTCGAGGGCTGGTGAAGCTTTCTTT. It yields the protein CASRSSRAGEAFF.

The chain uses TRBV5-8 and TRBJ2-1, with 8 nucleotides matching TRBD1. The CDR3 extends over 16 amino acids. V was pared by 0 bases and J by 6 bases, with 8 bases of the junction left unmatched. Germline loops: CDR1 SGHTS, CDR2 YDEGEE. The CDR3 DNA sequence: TGTGCCAGCAGCTTGGGGGAGCGGACAGGGACCAATGAGCAGTTCTTC. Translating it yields CASSLGERTGTNEQFF.

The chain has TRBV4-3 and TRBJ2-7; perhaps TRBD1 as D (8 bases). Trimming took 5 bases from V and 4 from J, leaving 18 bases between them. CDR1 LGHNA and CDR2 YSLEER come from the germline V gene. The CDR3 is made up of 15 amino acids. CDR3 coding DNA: TGCGCCAGCAGCATACGAACAGGGGGGGATTACGAGCAGTACTTC. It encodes CASSIRTGGDYEQYF.

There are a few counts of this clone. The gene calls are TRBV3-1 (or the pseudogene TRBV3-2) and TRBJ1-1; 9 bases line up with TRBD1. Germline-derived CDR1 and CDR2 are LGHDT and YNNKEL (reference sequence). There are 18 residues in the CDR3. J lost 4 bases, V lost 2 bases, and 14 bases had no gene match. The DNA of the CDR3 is TGTGCCAGCAGCCAAAGGGTCCGTAAGGGACAGGGCAGCACTGAAGCTTTCTTT. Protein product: CASSQRVRKGQGSTEAFF.

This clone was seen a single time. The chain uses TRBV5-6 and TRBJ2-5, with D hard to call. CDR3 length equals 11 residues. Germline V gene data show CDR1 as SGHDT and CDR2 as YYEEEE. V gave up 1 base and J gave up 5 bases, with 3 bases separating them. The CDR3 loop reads CASSLRETQYF. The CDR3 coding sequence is TGTGCCAGCAGCTTGCGGGAGACCCAGTACTTC.

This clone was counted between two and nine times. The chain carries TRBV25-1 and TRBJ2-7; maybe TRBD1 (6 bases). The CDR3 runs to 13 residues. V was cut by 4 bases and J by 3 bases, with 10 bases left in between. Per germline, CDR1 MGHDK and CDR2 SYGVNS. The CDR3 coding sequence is TGTGCCAGCAGTGGAGCAGGGGTCTACGAGCAGTACTTC. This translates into CASSGAGVYEQYF.